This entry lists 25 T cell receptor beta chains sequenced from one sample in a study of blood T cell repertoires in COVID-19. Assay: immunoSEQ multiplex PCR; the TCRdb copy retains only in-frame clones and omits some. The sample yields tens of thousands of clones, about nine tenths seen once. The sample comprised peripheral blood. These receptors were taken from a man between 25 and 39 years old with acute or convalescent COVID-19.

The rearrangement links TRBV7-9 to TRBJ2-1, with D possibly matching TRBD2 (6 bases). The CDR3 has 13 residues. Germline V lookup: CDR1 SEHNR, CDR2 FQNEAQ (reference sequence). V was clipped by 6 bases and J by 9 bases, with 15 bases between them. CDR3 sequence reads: CASSSLSGGEQFF. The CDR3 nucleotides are TGTGCCAGCAGTTCCCTTAGCGGAGGTGAGCAGTTCTTC.

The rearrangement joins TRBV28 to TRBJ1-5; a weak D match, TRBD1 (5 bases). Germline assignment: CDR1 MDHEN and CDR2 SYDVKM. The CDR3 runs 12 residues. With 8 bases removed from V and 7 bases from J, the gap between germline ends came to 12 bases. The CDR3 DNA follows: TGTGCCAGCCAGGGTTACCAACAGCCCCAGCATTTT. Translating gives CASQGYQQPQHF.

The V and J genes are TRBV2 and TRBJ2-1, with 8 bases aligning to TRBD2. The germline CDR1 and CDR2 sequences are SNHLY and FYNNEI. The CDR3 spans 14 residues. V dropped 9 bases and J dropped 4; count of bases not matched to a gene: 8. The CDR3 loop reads CASTGTSAYNEQFF. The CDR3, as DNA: TGTGCCAGTACCGGGACTAGTGCTTACAATGAGCAGTTCTTC.

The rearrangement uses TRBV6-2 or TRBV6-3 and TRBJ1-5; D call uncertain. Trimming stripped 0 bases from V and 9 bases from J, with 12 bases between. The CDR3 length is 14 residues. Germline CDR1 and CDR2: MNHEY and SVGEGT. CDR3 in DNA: TGTGCCAGCAGTTACTCGGTGAGAGGGTGGCCCCAGCATTTT. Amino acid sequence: CASSYSVRGWPQHF.

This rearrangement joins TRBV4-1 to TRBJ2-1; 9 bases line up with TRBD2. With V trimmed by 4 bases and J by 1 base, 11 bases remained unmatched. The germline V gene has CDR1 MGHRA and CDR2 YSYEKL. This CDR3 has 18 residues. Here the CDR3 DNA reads TGCGCCAGCAGCCGAGGACTCGCGGGAGGGGTTTCCTACAATGAGCAGTTCTTC. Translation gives CASSRGLAGGVSYNEQFF.

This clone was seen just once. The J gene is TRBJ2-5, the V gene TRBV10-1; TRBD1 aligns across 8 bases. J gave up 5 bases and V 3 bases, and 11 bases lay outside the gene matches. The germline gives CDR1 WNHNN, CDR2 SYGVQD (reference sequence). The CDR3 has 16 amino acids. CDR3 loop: CASSDLSDRALETQYF. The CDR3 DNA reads TGCGCCAGCAGTGATCTTTCGGACAGGGCTCTTGAGACCCAGTACTTC.

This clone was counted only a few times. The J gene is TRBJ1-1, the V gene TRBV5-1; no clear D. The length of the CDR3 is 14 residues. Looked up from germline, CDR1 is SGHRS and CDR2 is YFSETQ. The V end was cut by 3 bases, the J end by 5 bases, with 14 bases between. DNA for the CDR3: TGCGCCAGCAGCTCAGGATCCCGGGGTACTGAAGCTTTCTTT. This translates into CASSSGSRGTEAFF.

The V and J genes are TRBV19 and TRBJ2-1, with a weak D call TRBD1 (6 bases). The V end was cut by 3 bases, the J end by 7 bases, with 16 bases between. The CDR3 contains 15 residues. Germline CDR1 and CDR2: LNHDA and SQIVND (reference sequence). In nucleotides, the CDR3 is TGTGCCAGTAGTATTGGACATGCGAGGGGGAATGAGCAGTTCTTC. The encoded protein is CASSIGHARGNEQFF.

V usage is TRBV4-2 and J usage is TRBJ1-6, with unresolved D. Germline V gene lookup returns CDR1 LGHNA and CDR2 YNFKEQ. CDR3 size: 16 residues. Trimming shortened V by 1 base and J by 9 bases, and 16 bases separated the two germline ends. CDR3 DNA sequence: TGTGCCAGCAGCCAAGTGTACAGTCAGGCAGTTTCACCCCTCCACTTT. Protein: CASSQVYSQAVSPLHF.

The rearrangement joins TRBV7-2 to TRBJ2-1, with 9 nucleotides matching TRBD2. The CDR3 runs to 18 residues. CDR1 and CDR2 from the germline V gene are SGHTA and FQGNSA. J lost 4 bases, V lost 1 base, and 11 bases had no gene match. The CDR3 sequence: CASSLVPGGRGRYNEQFF. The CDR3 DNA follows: TGTGCCAGCAGCTTAGTTCCGGGCGGGAGGGGCCGTTACAATGAGCAGTTCTTC.

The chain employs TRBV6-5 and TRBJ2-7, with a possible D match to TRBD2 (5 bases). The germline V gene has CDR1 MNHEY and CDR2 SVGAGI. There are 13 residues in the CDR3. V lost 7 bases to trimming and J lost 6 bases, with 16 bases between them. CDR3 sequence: CASTQDSSREQYF. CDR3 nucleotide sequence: TGTGCCAGCACTCAGGACTCCTCCCGCGAGCAGTACTTC.

The CDR3 nucleotides are TGTGCCAGCAGTTTCTTAGGAGGGGTGGTCACTGAAGCTTTCTTT. This codes for CASSFLGGVVTEAFF. The chain uses TRBV27 and TRBJ1-1; the D gene is possibly TRBD1 (5 bases). V was trimmed by 3 bases and J by 4 bases, leaving 15 bases between them. Germline V gene sequence: CDR1 MNHEY, CDR2 SMNVEV (reference sequence). The CDR3 contains 15 residues.

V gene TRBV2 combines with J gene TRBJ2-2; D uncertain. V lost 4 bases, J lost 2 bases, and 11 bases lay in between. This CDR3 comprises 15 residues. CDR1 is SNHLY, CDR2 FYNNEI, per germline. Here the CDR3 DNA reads TGTGCCAGCAGTGGGTCTAGGATAAACACCGGGGAGCTGTTTTTT. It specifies CASSGSRINTGELFF.

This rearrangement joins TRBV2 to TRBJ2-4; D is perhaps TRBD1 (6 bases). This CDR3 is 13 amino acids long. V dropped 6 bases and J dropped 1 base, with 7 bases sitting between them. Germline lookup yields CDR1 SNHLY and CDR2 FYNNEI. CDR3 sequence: CASSGQAKNIQYF. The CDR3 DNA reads TGTGCCAGCAGCGGACAGGCCAAAAACATTCAGTACTTC.

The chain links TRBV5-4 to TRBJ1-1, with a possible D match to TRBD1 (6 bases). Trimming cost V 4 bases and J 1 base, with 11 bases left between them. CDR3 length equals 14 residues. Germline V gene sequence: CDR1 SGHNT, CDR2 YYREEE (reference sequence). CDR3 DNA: TGTGCCAGCAGCACAGGGACCCCGAACACTGAAGCTTTCTTT. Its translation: CASSTGTPNTEAFF.

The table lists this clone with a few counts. Written as DNA, the CDR3 is TGTGCCAGTAGTATTAACCCCACAGGAAGCAGCTACGAGCAGTACTTC. Encoded protein: CASSINPTGSSYEQYF. The V and J genes are TRBV19 and TRBJ2-7; TRBD1 might be the D (5 bases). With 3 bases removed from V and 3 bases from J, the gap between germline ends came to 18 bases. This CDR3 comprises 16 residues. Germline CDR1 LNHDA, CDR2 SQIVND (reference sequence).

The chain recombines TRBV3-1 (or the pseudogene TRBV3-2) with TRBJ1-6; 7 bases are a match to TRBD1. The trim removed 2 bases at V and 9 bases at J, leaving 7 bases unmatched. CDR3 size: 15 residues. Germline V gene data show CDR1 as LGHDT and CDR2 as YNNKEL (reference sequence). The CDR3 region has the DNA TGTGCCAGCAGCCAAAGGGACAGTGGAATTTCACCCCTCCACTTT. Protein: CASSQRDSGISPLHF.

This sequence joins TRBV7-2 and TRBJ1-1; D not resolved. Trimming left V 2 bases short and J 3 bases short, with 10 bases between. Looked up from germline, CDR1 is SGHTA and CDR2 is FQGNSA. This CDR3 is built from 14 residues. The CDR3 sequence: CASSLYREDTEAFF. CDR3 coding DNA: TGTGCCAGCAGCTTATACAGAGAAGACACTGAAGCTTTCTTT.

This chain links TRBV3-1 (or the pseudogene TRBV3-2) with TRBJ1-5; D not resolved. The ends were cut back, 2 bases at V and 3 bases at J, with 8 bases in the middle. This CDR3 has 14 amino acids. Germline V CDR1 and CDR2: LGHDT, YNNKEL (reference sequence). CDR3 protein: CASSQSWLNQPQHF. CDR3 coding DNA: TGTGCCAGCAGCCAATCGTGGCTCAATCAGCCCCAGCATTTT.

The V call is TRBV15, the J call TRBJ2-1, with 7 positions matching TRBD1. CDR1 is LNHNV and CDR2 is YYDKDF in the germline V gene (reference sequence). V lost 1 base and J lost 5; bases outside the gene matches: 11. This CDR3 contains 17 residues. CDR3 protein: CATSRVLKGGTDNEQFF. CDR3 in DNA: TGTGCCACCAGCAGAGTACTTAAAGGGGGCACGGACAATGAGCAGTTCTTC.

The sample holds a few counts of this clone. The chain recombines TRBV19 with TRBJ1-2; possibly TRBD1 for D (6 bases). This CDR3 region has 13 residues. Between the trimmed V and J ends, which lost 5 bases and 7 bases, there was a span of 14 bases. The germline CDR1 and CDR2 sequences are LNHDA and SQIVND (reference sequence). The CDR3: CASSAGGPSGYTF. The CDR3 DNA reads TGTGCCAGTAGTGCGGGGGGGCCGAGTGGCTACACCTTC.

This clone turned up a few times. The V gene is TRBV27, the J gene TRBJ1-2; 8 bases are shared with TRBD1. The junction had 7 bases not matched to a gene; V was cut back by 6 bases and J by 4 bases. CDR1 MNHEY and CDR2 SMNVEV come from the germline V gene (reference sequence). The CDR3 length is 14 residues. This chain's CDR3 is CASRPITGGYGYTF. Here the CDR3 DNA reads TGTGCCAGCAGGCCAATTACAGGGGGCTATGGCTACACCTTC.

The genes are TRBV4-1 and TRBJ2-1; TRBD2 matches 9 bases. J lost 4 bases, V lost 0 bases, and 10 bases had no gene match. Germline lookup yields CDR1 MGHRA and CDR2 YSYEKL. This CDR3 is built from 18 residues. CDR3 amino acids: CASSQDRLGAGGYNEQFF. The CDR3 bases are TGCGCCAGCAGCCAAGATCGTTTGGGAGCGGGGGGTTACAATGAGCAGTTCTTC.

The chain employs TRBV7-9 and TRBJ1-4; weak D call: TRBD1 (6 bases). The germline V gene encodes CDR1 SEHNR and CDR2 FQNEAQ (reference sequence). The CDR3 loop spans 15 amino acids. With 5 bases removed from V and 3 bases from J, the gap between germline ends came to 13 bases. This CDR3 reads CASSPYRAPNEKLFF. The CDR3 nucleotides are TGTGCCAGCAGCCCGTACAGGGCCCCTAATGAAAAACTGTTTTTT.

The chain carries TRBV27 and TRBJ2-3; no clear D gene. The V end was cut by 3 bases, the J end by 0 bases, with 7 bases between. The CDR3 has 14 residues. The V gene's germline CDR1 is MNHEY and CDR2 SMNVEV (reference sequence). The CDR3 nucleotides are TGTGCCAGCAGTTTGGCTAGTAGCACAGATACGCAGTATTTT. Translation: CASSLASSTDTQYF.